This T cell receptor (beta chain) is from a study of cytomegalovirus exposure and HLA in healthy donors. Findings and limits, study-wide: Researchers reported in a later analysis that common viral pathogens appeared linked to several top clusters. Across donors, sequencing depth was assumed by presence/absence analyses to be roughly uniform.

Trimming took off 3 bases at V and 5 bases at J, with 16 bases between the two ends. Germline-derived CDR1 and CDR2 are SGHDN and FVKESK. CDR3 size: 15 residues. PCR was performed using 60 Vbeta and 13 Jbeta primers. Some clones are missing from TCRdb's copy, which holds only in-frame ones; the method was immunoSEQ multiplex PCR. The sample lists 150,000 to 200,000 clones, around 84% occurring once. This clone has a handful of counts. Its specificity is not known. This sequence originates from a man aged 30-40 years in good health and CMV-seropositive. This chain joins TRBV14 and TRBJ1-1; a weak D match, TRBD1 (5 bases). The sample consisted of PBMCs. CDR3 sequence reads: CASSQQGRVRTEAFF. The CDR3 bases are TGTGCCAGCAGCCAGCAAGGCAGGGTAAGGACTGAAGCTTTCTTT. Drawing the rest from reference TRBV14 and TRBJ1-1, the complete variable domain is EAGVTQFPSHSVIEKGQTVTLRCDPISGHDNLYWYRRVMGKEIKFLLHFVKESKQDESGMPNNRFLAERTGGTYSTLKVQPAELEDSGVYFCASSQQGRVRTEAFFGQGTRLTVV.